This T cell receptor beta chain originates from a study of blood T cell repertoires in COVID-19. Ages ranged from about 18 to 100 years, with residence in 24 US areas. Participant-reported clinical history was the basis for cohort assignment. Original processing notes: The assay estimated nucleated cells by amplifying reference gene primers. The method was immunoSEQ multiplex PCR; TCRdb's version includes in-frame clones alone and lacks a portion of them. The V and J calls and the clone size are those of that table, but D and trimming were determined from the DNA. The sample includes 350,000 to 400,000 clones, roughly nine tenths of them seen just once. V was trimmed by 10 bases and J by 1 base, leaving 10 bases between them. The V gene's germline CDR1 is WNHNN and CDR2 SYGVQD (reference sequence). The CDR3 loop spans 12 amino acids.

The receptor comes from a woman in her forties who had been exposed to COVID-19. The rearrangement joins TRBV10-1 to TRBJ1-1; D is perhaps TRBD1 (6 bases). Material: PBMCs or T cells enriched from blood (not recorded which). Here the CDR3 reads CAIRQENTEAFF. In DNA, the CDR3 is TGCGCCATCCGACAGGAGAACACTGAAGCTTTCTTT.